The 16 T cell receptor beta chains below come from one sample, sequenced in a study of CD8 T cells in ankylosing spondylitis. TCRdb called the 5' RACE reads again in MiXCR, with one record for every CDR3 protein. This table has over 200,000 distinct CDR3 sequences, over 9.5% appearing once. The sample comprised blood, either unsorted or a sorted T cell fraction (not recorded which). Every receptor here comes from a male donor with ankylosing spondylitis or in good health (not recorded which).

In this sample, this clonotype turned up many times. CDR3 DNA: TGTGCCAGCAGTTATGAGACAGGGGGCCCTAATGAAAAACTGTTTTTT. Amino acids: CASSYETGGPNEKLFF. The chain employs TRBV28 and TRBJ1-4; 10 bases map to TRBD1. The CDR3 loop spans 16 amino acids. Looked up from germline, CDR1 is MDHEN and CDR2 is SYDVKM. The V gene end was trimmed by 4 bases and the J gene end by 3 bases; junction bases not matched to a gene: 5. Based on the CDR3 plus reference TRBV28 and TRBJ1-4, the full variable domain is DVKVTQSSRYLVKRTGEKVFLECVQDMDHENMFWYRQDPGLGLRLIYFSYDVKMKEKGDIPEGYSVSREKKERFSLILESASTNQTSMYLCASSYETGGPNEKLFFGSGTQLSVL.

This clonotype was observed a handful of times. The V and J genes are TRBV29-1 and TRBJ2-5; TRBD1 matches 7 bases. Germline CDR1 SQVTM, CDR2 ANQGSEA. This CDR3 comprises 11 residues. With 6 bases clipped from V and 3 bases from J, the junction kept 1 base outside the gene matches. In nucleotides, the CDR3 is TGCAGCGTAGACAGGGAAGAGACCCAGTACTTC. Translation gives CSVDREETQYF.

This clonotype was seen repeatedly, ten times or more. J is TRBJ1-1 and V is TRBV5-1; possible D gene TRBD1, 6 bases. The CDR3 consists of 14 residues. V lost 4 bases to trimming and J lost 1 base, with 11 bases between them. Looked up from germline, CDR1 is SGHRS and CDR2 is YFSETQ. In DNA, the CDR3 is TGCGCCAGCAGCCCGGTAGGGGGGAACACTGAAGCTTTCTTT. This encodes CASSPVGGNTEAFF.

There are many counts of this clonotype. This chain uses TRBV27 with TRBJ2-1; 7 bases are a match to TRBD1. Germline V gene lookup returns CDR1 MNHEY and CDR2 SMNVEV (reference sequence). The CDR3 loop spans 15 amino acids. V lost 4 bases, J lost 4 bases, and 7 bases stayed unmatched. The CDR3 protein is CASSSHRGRYNEQFF. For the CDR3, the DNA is TGTGCCAGCAGTTCCCACAGGGGTCGGTACAATGAGCAGTTCTTC.

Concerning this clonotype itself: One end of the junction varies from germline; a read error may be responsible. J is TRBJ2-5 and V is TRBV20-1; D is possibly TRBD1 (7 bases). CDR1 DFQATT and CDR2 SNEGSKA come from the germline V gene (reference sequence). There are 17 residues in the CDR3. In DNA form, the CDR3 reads TGCTGTGCTAGAGCAGGGGGACTCGGGAAAAACCAAGAGACCCAGTACTTC. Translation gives CCARAGGLGKNQETQYF.

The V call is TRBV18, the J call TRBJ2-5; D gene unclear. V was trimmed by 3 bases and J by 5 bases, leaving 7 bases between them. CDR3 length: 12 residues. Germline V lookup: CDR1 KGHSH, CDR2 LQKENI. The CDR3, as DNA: TGTGCCAGCTCACCGGTTTCGGAGACCCAGTACTTC. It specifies CASSPVSETQYF.

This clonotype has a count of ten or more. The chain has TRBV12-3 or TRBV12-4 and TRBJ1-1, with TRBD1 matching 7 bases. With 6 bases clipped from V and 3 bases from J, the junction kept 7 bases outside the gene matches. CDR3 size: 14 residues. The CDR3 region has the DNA TGTGCCAGCAGACGACAGGGCTTGGACACTGAAGCTTTCTTT. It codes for CASRRQGLDTEAFF.

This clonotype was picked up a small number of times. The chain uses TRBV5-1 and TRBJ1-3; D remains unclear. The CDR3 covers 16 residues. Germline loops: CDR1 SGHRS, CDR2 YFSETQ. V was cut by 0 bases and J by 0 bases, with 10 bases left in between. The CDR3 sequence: CASSLDFSDSGNTIYF. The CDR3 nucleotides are TGCGCCAGCAGCTTGGATTTTTCGGACTCTGGAAACACCATATATTTT.

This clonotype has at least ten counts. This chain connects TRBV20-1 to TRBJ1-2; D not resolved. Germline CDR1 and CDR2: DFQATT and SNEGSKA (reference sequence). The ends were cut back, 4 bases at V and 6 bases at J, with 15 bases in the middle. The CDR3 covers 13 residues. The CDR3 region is CSANDDNFDGYTF. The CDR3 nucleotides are TGCAGTGCTAACGACGATAACTTTGATGGCTACACCTTC.

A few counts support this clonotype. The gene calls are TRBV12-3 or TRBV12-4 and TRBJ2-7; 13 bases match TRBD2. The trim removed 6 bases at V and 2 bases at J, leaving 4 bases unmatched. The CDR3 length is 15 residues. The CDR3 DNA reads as TGTGCCAGCAGCCAGGGACTAGCGGGGCCCTACGAGCAGTACTTC. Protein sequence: CASSQGLAGPYEQYF.

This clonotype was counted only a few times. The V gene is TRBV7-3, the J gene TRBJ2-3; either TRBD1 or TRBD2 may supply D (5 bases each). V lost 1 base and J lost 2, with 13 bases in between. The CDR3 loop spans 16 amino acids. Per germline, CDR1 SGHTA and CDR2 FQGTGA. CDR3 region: CASSLIGGGNTDTQYF. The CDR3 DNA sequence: TGTGCCAGCAGCTTAATTGGTGGGGGTAACACAGATACGCAGTATTTT.

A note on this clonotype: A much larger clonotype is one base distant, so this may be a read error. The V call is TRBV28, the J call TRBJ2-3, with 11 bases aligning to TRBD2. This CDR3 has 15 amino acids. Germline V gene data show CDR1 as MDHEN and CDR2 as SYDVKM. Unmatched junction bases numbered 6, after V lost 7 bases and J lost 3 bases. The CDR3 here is CASTPRLAGTDTQYF. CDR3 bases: TGTGCCAGCACCCCAAGACTAGCGGGGACAGATACGCAGTATTTT.

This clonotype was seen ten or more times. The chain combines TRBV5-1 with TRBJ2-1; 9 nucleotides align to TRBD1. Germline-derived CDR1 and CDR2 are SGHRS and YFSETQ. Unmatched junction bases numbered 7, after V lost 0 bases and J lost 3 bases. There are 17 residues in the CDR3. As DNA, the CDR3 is TGCGCCAGCAGCTTGGATCCGGGACAGGGACTCTACAATGAGCAGTTCTTC. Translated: CASSLDPGQGLYNEQFF. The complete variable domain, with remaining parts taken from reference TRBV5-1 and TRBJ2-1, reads KAGVTQTPRYLIKTRGQQVTLSCSPISGHRSVSWYQQTPGQGLQFLFEYFSETQRNKGNFPGRFSGRQFSNSRSEMNVSTLELGDSALYLCASSLDPGQGLYNEQFFGPGTRLTVL.

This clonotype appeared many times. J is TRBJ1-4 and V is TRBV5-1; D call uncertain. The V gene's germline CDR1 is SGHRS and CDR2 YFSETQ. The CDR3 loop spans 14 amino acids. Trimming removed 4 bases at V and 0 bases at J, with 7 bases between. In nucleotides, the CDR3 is TGCGCCAGCAGCCCCCGGACAACTAATGAAAAACTGTTTTTT. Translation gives CASSPRTTNEKLFF.

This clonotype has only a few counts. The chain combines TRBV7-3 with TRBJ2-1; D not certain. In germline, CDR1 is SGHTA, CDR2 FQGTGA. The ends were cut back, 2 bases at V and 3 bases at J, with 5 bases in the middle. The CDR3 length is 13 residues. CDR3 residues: CASSLSVYNEQFF. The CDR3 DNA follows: TGTGCCAGCAGCTTATCCGTCTACAATGAGCAGTTCTTC.

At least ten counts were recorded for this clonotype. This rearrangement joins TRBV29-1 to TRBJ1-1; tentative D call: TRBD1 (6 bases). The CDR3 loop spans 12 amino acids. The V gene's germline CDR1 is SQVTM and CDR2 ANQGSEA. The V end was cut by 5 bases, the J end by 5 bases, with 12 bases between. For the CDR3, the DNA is TGCAGCGTTATGGAACAGGGAACTGAAGCTTTCTTT. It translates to CSVMEQGTEAFF.